The 4 T cell receptor beta chains reported below all come from one sample, sequenced in a study of T-cell memory formation after mild COVID-19 (dated by TCRdb to the early 2020s). Libraries were built with 5' RACE. The sequencing machine was an Illumina NovaSeq 6000. The public reads were quality trimmed at Q25 with fastp and then assembled into clones with MiXCR by TCRdb, keeping productive beta chains. Entries that share a CDR3 protein sequence are merged under the most common genes and DNA. Counted in this sample were around 250,000 distinct CDR3 sequences; 15% of them appeared once. The biggest ten clones account for 2.1% of the sample. Sequencing was done on a sample of PBMCs or a T cell subset sorted from them (not recorded which). The receptors stem from an adult woman who had mild COVID-19 (a few samples of this study predate the infection). The sample titles of this study are shuffled in the database, so cell type and time point are left out; the donor was told from shared clones.

A few counts support this clonotype. The gene calls are TRBV30 and TRBJ1-1, with D maybe TRBD1 (6 bases). Trimming cost V 2 bases and J 5 bases, with 12 bases left between them. This CDR3 is built from 13 residues. CDR1 is GTSNPN, CDR2 SVGIG, per germline (reference sequence). The CDR3 reads CAWSSRGLTEAFF. The CDR3 bases are TGTGCCTGGAGTTCCAGGGGATTAACTGAAGCTTTCTTT.

This clonotype showed up just a few times. The chain uses TRBV12-3 or TRBV12-4 and TRBJ2-7; no firm D call. Between the trimmed V and J ends, which lost 4 bases and 3 bases, there was a span of 13 bases. CDR3 size: 14 residues. CDR3 region: CASSSGRRDYEQYF. The CDR3 coding sequence is TGTGCCAGCAGTTCAGGTCGTCGCGACTACGAGCAGTACTTC.

The rearrangement links TRBV6-2 or TRBV6-3 to TRBJ2-3; no reliable D call. In germline, CDR1 is MNHEY, CDR2 SVGEGT. V lost 11 bases and J lost 1, with 10 bases in between. There are 12 residues in the CDR3. The CDR3 sequence: CASRAGTDTQYF. CDR3 coding DNA: TGTGCCTCTAGGGCAGGCACAGATACGCAGTATTTT.

By its share, this clonotype is medium-sized (0.01 to 0.1%). The genes are TRBV5-1 and TRBJ1-6; D possibly corresponds to TRBD1 (5 bases). The CDR3 is 14 residues long. Trimming stripped 3 bases from V and 5 bases from J, with 9 bases between. Germline V CDR1 and CDR2: SGHRS, YFSETQ. The CDR3: CASSSGRDNSPLHF. CDR3 sequence (DNA): TGCGCCAGCAGCTCGGGACGAGATAATTCACCCCTCCACTTT.